The 28 T cell receptor beta chains reported below all come from one sample, sequenced in a study of a mutant IDH1 vaccine in newly diagnosed glioma. Time point in this sample: week 23, last vaccination. The vaccine gave 300 ug of a 20-mer mutant IDH1 peptide subcutaneously per dose. Their target antigens are unknown. Libraries were prepared by immunoSEQ multiplex PCR; TCRdb keeps only in-frame clonotypes and omits some of them. This sample has under 85,000 clones, with more than 80% found just once. This sample comprised PBMCs, obtained from a glioma patient whose treatment included an IDH1 peptide vaccine. Source of these receptors: a woman in her fifties or sixties with glioma.

This clone turned up a few times. The genes are TRBV19 and TRBJ1-2, with 7 bases lining up with TRBD1. Germline CDR1 reads LNHDA; CDR2 reads SQIVND (reference sequence). With 7 bases clipped from V and 2 bases from J, the junction kept 4 bases outside the gene matches. This CDR3 is built from 13 residues. This CDR3 reads CASTDRANYGYTF. The CDR3 DNA reads as TGTGCCAGTACTGACAGGGCGAACTATGGCTACACCTTC.

The chain is built from TRBV28 and TRBJ2-7; the match to TRBD1 covers 12 bases. Germline V CDR1 and CDR2: MDHEN, SYDVKM. Trimming took 1 base from V and 6 from J; bases not matched to a gene: 7. The CDR3 runs to 16 residues. CDR3 loop: CASSLSGTGGRGEQYF. The CDR3 nucleotides read TGTGCCAGCAGTTTATCCGGGACAGGGGGCCGTGGCGAGCAGTACTTC.

The chain combines TRBV11-2 with TRBJ1-1; D is undetermined. Trimming pared 6 bases from V and 3 bases from J, leaving 8 bases between. The CDR3 consists of 12 residues. CDR1 and CDR2 from the germline V gene are SGHAT and FQNNGV. CDR3 bases: TGTGCCAGCAGACCGCTACACACTGAAGCTTTCTTT. Translation gives CASRPLHTEAFF. The whole variable domain, remainder taken from reference TRBV11-2 and TRBJ1-1, is EAGVAQSPRYKIIEKRQSVAFWCNPISGHATLYWYQQILGQGPKLLIQFQNNGVVDDSQLPKDRFSAERLKGVDSTLKIQPAKLEDSAVYLCASRPLHTEAFFGQGTRLTVV.

In regard to this clone: One junction end does not reproduce the germline sequence, and a read error may be involved. The chain joins TRBV10-1 to TRBJ2-2; possibly TRBD2 for D (5 bases). The germline V gene encodes CDR1 WNHNN and CDR2 SYGVQD (reference sequence). There are 12 residues in the CDR3. CDR3 coding DNA: TGCGCCACCTGGACGGAACACCGGGGAGCTGTTTTT. It is translated as CATWTEHRGAVF.

This clone is a singleton in its sample. The V gene is TRBV5-6, the J gene TRBJ1-1, with 8 positions matching TRBD1. CDR3 length equals 15 residues. Trimming at V came to 2 bases and at J to 3 bases, leaving 6 bases not matched to a gene. Germline V gene sequence: CDR1 SGHDT, CDR2 YYEEEE. The CDR3 protein is CASSFNRDRYTEAFF. CDR3 DNA: TGTGCCAGCAGCTTCAACCGGGACAGGTACACTGAAGCTTTCTTT.

V and J are TRBV19 and TRBJ2-5; possible D gene TRBD2, 5 bases. CDR1 and CDR2 from the germline V gene are LNHDA and SQIVND (reference sequence). Trimming removed 5 bases at V and 2 bases at J, with 12 bases between. The CDR3 totals 14 residues. The CDR3 DNA sequence: TGTGCCAGTAGTCGGACGGGGTGGCAAGAGACCCAGTACTTC. It translates to CASSRTGWQETQYF.

The table lists this clone with a count of one. This chain joins TRBV5-6 and TRBJ1-4; D not resolved. The germline V gene encodes CDR1 SGHDT and CDR2 YYEEEE. Trimming took off 4 bases at V and 8 bases at J, with 9 bases between the two ends. The CDR3 has 12 residues. The CDR3, as DNA: TGTGCCAGCAGCCGGGGAGGGGAAAAACTGTTTTTT. This gives the protein CASSRGGEKLFF.

The chain is built from TRBV2 and TRBJ2-5; 8 bases map to TRBD2. V was pared by 6 bases and J by 4 bases, with 7 bases of the junction left unmatched. The CDR3 length is 14 residues. Germline CDR1 and CDR2: SNHLY and FYNNEI. The DNA of the CDR3 is TGTGCCAGCAGCGCCGGACTAGCTACAGAGACCCAGTACTTC. Its translation: CASSAGLATETQYF.

The rearrangement links TRBV30 to TRBJ1-1, with D uncertain. Trimming stripped 3 bases from V and 3 bases from J, with 14 bases between. The CDR3 sequence is 14 residues long. CDR1 and CDR2 from the germline V gene are GTSNPN and SVGIG (reference sequence). This CDR3 is CAWSPKIDHTEAFF. CDR3 DNA sequence: TGTGCCTGGAGCCCCAAAATCGACCACACTGAAGCTTTCTTT. The complete variable domain, with remaining parts taken from reference TRBV30 and TRBJ1-1, reads SQTIHQWPATLVQPVGSPLSLECTVEGTSNPNLYWYRQAAGRGLQLLFYSVGIGQISSEVPQNLSASRPQDRQFILSSKKLLLSDSGFYLCAWSPKIDHTEAFFGQGTRLTVV.

The CDR3 protein is CASKQWGQGETQYF. The CDR3 nucleotides are TGTGCCAGCAAGCAATGGGGACAGGGAGAGACCCAGTACTTC. This chain uses TRBV5-6 with TRBJ2-5; 9 bases map to TRBD1. With 6 bases clipped from V and 4 bases from J, the junction kept 7 bases outside the gene matches. CDR1 SGHDT and CDR2 YYEEEE come from the germline V gene. The CDR3 runs to 14 residues.

In its sample, this clone was seen once. Other DNA sequences from this sample encode an identical CDR3 as well. The chain combines TRBV28 with TRBJ2-7; D may be TRBD2 (5 bases). CDR3 length: 12 amino acids. CDR1 and CDR2 from the germline V gene are MDHEN and SYDVKM. Between the trimmed V and J ends, which lost 2 bases and 3 bases, there was a span of 5 bases. The CDR3 bases are TGTGCCAGCAGTTTAACTAGCTACGAGCAGTACTTC. As protein: CASSLTSYEQYF.

J is TRBJ2-7 and V is TRBV6-1; D unclear. CDR1 and CDR2 (germline): MNHNS, SASEGT. The V end was cut by 4 bases, the J end by 0 bases, with 22 bases between. This CDR3 has 18 amino acids. The CDR3 DNA sequence: TGTGCCAGCAGTGCCCTAGGTAGTGGGAAGAGGCCCTCCTACGAGCAGTACTTC. It yields the protein CASSALGSGKRPSYEQYF.

The chain carries TRBV5-1 and TRBJ2-2, with a weak D call TRBD2 (6 bases). The germline CDR1 and CDR2 sequences are SGHRS and YFSETQ. V was trimmed by 1 base and J by 4 bases, leaving 8 bases between them. This CDR3 has 14 amino acids. The CDR3 coding sequence is TGCGCCAGCAGCTTGTCCGGGGGCACCGGGGAGCTGTTTTTT. It specifies CASSLSGGTGELFF.

In this sample, this clone turned up once. Here the CDR3 DNA reads TGTGCCAGCAGTACATTAACCACAGGGAGGGCCTATGGCTACACCTTC. Protein product: CASSTLTTGRAYGYTF. This rearrangement joins TRBV28 to TRBJ1-2; perhaps TRBD1 as D (6 bases). The CDR3 contains 16 residues. V was cut by 5 bases and J by 4 bases, with 20 bases left in between. The germline V gene encodes CDR1 MDHEN and CDR2 SYDVKM.

V is TRBV5-4 and J is TRBJ2-1; D possibly corresponds to TRBD1 (6 bases). CDR3 length: 14 residues. Trimming removed 1 base from V and 4 bases from J, with 9 bases in between. CDR1 and CDR2 from the germline V gene are SGHNT and YYREEE (reference sequence). CDR3 sequence (DNA): TGTGCCAGCAGCTTGCCAGGGGATTACAATGAGCAGTTCTTC. Translated: CASSLPGDYNEQFF.

J is TRBJ2-7 and V is TRBV5-4, with a tentative D call TRBD1 (7 bases). CDR1 and CDR2 (germline): SGHNT, YYREEE (reference sequence). V lost 2 bases and J lost 5, with 11 bases in between. The CDR3 totals 13 residues. The CDR3 region is CASSLGGGDEQYF. The DNA of the CDR3 is TGTGCCAGCAGCTTAGGAGGGGGCGACGAGCAGTACTTC. Full variable domain (remainder filled in from reference TRBV5-4 and TRBJ2-7): ETGVTQSPTHLIKTRGQQVTLRCSSQSGHNTVSWYQQALGQGPQFIFQYYREEENGRGNFPPRFSGLQFPNYSSELNVNALELDDSALYLCASSLGGGDEQYFGPGTRLTVT.

Regarding this clone: Within the sample, other DNA sequences also encode this same CDR3. The genes are TRBV5-1 and TRBJ2-5, with TRBD1 as a possible D gene (6 bases). The ends were cut back, 2 bases at V and 2 bases at J, with 10 bases in the middle. CDR1 is SGHRS and CDR2 is YFSETQ in the germline V gene. This CDR3 region has 14 residues. The CDR3 loop reads CASSLRTDQETQYF. DNA of the CDR3: TGCGCCAGCAGCTTAAGGACAGATCAAGAGACCCAGTACTTC.

This clone was found a few times. The rearrangement joins TRBV21-1 to TRBJ1-2. TRBV21-1 is deemed a pseudogene. The CDR3 consists of 14 residues. CDR3 in amino acids: CASTRSPGDYGYTF. CDR3 DNA: TGTGCCAGTACGCGGAGTCCCGGGGACTATGGCTACACCTTC.

The V call is TRBV5-4, the J call TRBJ2-1, with D possibly being TRBD2 (6 bases). The V and J ends lost 4 bases and 8 bases respectively, with 19 bases between them. This CDR3 region has 15 residues. Germline V gene lookup returns CDR1 SGHNT and CDR2 YYREEE (reference sequence). Here the CDR3 reads CASSPGGTRNHEQFF. CDR3 bases: TGTGCCAGCAGCCCTGGGGGGACCCGGAACCATGAGCAGTTCTTC.

This chain uses TRBV21-1 with TRBJ1-2. TRBV21-1 is a recognized pseudogene. The CDR3 is made up of 14 amino acids. The CDR3 sequence is CASKMTVANYGYTF. The CDR3 bases are TGTGCCAGCAAAATGACCGTAGCTAACTATGGCTACACCTTC.

The genes are TRBV18 and TRBJ2-7, with 7 bases lining up with TRBD2. CDR1 and CDR2 (germline): KGHSH, LQKENI. The CDR3 extends over 15 amino acids. J was trimmed by 3 bases and V by 3 bases; bases with no gene match: 8. The CDR3 protein is CASSPAWGGSYEQYF. In DNA, the CDR3 is TGTGCCAGCTCACCCGCGTGGGGGGGGAGCTACGAGCAGTACTTC. Full variable domain (missing parts from reference TRBV18 and TRBJ2-7): NAGVMQNPRHLVRRRGQEARLRCSPMKGHSHVYWYRQLPEEGLKFMVYLQKENIIDESGMPKERFSAEFPKEGPSILRIQQVVRGDSAAYFCASSPAWGGSYEQYFGPGTRLTVT.

The genes are TRBV2 and TRBJ2-1; D perhaps matches TRBD1 (6 bases). Deletions cut 3 bases from V and 6 bases from J, with 18 bases between. Looked up from germline, CDR1 is SNHLY and CDR2 is FYNNEI. The CDR3 totals 16 residues. CDR3 nucleotide sequence: TGTGCCAGCAGTGATATGGTACGGTGGGGGCTCAATGAGCAGTTCTTC. Protein: CASSDMVRWGLNEQFF.

The gene calls are TRBV6-1 and TRBJ1-6; 8 bases are a match to TRBD1. Trimming cost V 6 bases and J 7 bases; bases outside gene matches: 5. The length of the CDR3 is 14 residues. CDR1 is MNHNS, CDR2 SASEGT, per germline. The CDR3 coding sequence is TGTGCCAGCAGAATCCGGGACAGGAATTCACCCCTCCACTTT. Translating gives CASRIRDRNSPLHF.

J is TRBJ2-7 and V is TRBV11-2; TRBD1 agrees at 9 bases. Germline CDR1 and CDR2: SGHAT and FQNNGV. The V and J ends lost 2 bases and 4 bases, in that order; junction bases with no gene match: 9. This CDR3 comprises 16 residues. Written as DNA, the CDR3 is TGTGCCAGCAGCTTACCCCTCGGGACAGGGTTTTACGAGCAGTACTTC. Its protein is CASSLPLGTGFYEQYF. Full variable domain (remainder filled in from reference TRBV11-2 and TRBJ2-7): EAGVAQSPRYKIIEKRQSVAFWCNPISGHATLYWYQQILGQGPKLLIQFQNNGVVDDSQLPKDRFSAERLKGVDSTLKIQPAKLEDSAVYLCASSLPLGTGFYEQYFGPGTRLTVT.

The gene calls are TRBV5-1 and TRBJ2-2, with D tentatively TRBD1 (6 bases). V was trimmed by 2 bases and J by 4 bases, leaving 12 bases between them. Germline CDR1 and CDR2: SGHRS and YFSETQ. The CDR3 is 15 amino acids. The CDR3 reads CASSLQGLSTGELFF. CDR3 sequence (DNA): TGCGCCAGCAGCTTACAGGGTCTAAGCACCGGGGAGCTGTTTTTT. The complete variable domain, with remaining parts taken from reference TRBV5-1 and TRBJ2-2, reads KAGVTQTPRYLIKTRGQQVTLSCSPISGHRSVSWYQQTPGQGLQFLFEYFSETQRNKGNFPGRFSGRQFSNSRSEMNVSTLELGDSALYLCASSLQGLSTGELFFGEGSRLTVL.

The CDR3 here is CASSGRGQETQYF. The CDR3 nucleotides read TGCGCCAGCAGCGGTAGGGGGCAAGAGACCCAGTACTTC. The rearrangement joins TRBV5-1 to TRBJ2-5; D perhaps matches TRBD1 (6 bases). The length of the CDR3 is 13 residues. Trimming stripped 4 bases from V and 2 bases from J, with 9 bases between. Germline CDR1 reads SGHRS; CDR2 reads YFSETQ.

This clone was observed a handful of times. The rearrangement links TRBV11-2 to TRBJ2-5; tentatively, D is TRBD2 (6 bases). Trimming took off 5 bases at V and 1 base at J, with 14 bases between the two ends. The length of the CDR3 is 15 residues. Germline assignment: CDR1 SGHAT and CDR2 FQNNGV. The CDR3 sequence is CASSGRRTIQETQYF. The CDR3 nucleotides are TGTGCCAGCAGCGGGAGAAGGACTATCCAAGAGACCCAGTACTTC.

The genes are TRBV6-1 and TRBJ1-2, with 7 positions matching TRBD1. V dropped 6 bases and J dropped 4; count of bases not matched to a gene: 11. CDR1 and CDR2 (germline): MNHNS, SASEGT. CDR3 length: 15 residues. As DNA, the CDR3 is TGTGCCAGCAGCAGGGGGATCGGACCGACCTATGGCTACACCTTC. Translating gives CASSRGIGPTYGYTF.